Each of the 19 T cell receptor beta chains below was sequenced from the same sample in a study of CD8 T cells in Susac syndrome. When the RNA was reverse transcribed, random hexamers were used with an input of 0.5 to 1 ug. TCRdb used MiXCR to reprocess the immunoSEQ multiplex PCR reads, holding one entry per CDR3 protein. The data show some 140,000 distinct CDR3 sequences, roughly 80% seen once. Specimen: CD8+ T cells from PBMCs. These receptors all stem from a human donor with multiple sclerosis.

Only a few counts were recorded for this clonotype. The genes are TRBV6-1 and TRBJ2-7, with TRBD2 matching over 7 bases. This CDR3 spans 14 amino acids. Germline CDR1 MNHNS, CDR2 SASEGT. Trimming took 4 bases from V and 6 from J; bases not matched to a gene: 9. The CDR3 DNA sequence: TGTGCCAGCAGTGGCCGGGAGGCCGGCTTCGAGCAGTACGTC. It translates to CASSGREAGFEQYV.

The sample holds one count of this clonotype. The gene calls are TRBV4-1 and TRBJ1-1, with D possibly TRBD1 on 6 matching bases. V lost 1 base to trimming and J lost 3 bases, with 18 bases between them. The germline V gene encodes CDR1 MGHRA and CDR2 YSYEKL. This CDR3 comprises 17 residues. Here the CDR3 reads CASSQASGAEGDTEAFF. CDR3 DNA: TGCGCCAGCAGCCAAGCTTCGGGCGCGGAGGGGGACACTGAAGCTTTCTTT.

The chain uses TRBV5-8 and TRBJ2-5; tentatively, D is TRBD2 (5 bases). The CDR3 runs 14 residues. V was pared by 6 bases and J by 5 bases, with 17 bases between. Germline-derived CDR1 and CDR2 are SGHTS and YDEGEE. The CDR3 sequence: CASTSDFGSETQYF. In DNA, the CDR3 is TGTGCCAGCACCTCCGATTTTGGGAGTGAGACCCAGTACTTC.

This chain connects TRBV29-1 to TRBJ1-2, with unresolved D. This CDR3 contains 12 residues. Germline-derived CDR1 and CDR2 are SQVTM and ANQGSEA. V shed 3 bases and J shed 4 bases, with 9 bases lying between them. The CDR3 reads CSVDAQSYGYTF. The CDR3 DNA sequence: TGCAGCGTTGATGCGCAGAGCTATGGCTACACCTTC.

The chain couples TRBV10-3 to TRBJ2-2; TRBD1 is a possible D gene (5 bases). CDR1 and CDR2 from the germline V gene are ENHRY and SYGVKD. The germline V and J ends were trimmed by 7 bases and 2 bases, with 8 bases remaining between them. This CDR3 is 13 amino acids long. CDR3 sequence reads: CAITRENTGELFF. The DNA of the CDR3 is TGTGCCATCACCAGGGAAAACACCGGGGAGCTGTTTTTT.

The chain has TRBV20-1 and TRBJ2-1; D is undetermined. Per germline, CDR1 DFQATT and CDR2 SNEGSKA (reference sequence). Trimming left V 0 bases short and J 0 bases short, with 6 bases between. The CDR3 loop spans 14 amino acids. This chain's CDR3 is CSARERSSYNEQFF. In DNA form, the CDR3 reads TGCAGTGCTAGAGAGCGGAGCTCCTACAATGAGCAGTTCTTC.

V is TRBV10-3 and J is TRBJ2-1; 10 nucleotides match TRBD1. CDR1 is ENHRY and CDR2 is SYGVKD in the germline V gene. Trimming removed 10 bases from V and 8 bases from J; junction bases left unmatched: 8. The CDR3 is 13 amino acids. The CDR3 DNA is TGTGCCACCCGGACAGGGGGAGGCGATGAGCAGTTCTTC. Its translation is CATRTGGGDEQFF.

The chain couples TRBV12-3 or TRBV12-4 to TRBJ2-5, with 9 bases matching TRBD2. Unmatched junction bases numbered 10, after V lost 6 bases and J lost 5 bases. The CDR3 length is 15 residues. The CDR3 is CASSLSGGMTETQYF. The CDR3 DNA sequence: TGTGCCAGCAGCCTTAGCGGGGGTATGACGGAGACCCAGTACTTC.

V is TRBV7-8 and J is TRBJ2-5; TRBD1 matches 9 bases. Germline CDR1 is SGHVS and CDR2 is FQNEAQ. Trimming at V came to 5 bases and at J to 6 bases, leaving 7 bases not matched to a gene. The CDR3 contains 14 residues. CDR3 sequence (DNA): TGTGCCAGCAGCAAAACAGGGGGCTCGAAGACCCAGTACTTC. Residues: CASSKTGGSKTQYF.

V gene TRBV24-1 combines with J gene TRBJ2-5; no clear D. CDR1 KGHDR and CDR2 SFDVKD come from the germline V gene. There are 14 residues in the CDR3. V was cut by 4 bases and J by 4 bases, with 12 bases left in between. The CDR3 region is CATSDPTKGETQYF. CDR3 bases: TGTGCCACCAGTGACCCGACGAAGGGAGAGACCCAGTACTTC.

V and J are TRBV28 and TRBJ1-2; no reliable D call. In germline, CDR1 is MDHEN, CDR2 SYDVKM. Trimming stripped 6 bases from V and 3 bases from J, with 20 bases between. This CDR3 is built from 16 residues. CDR3 DNA: TGTGCCAGCAGCGGCTTCGTCGTTGAAAAAGACTATGGCTACACCTTC. It codes for CASSGFVVEKDYGYTF.

This clonotype appeared once. This chain connects TRBV20-1 to TRBJ1-1; possible D gene TRBD1, 5 bases. Germline values: CDR1 DFQATT, CDR2 SNEGSKA (reference sequence). The CDR3 contains 14 residues. Trimming took 0 bases from V and 6 from J, leaving 14 bases between them. The CDR3 protein is CSARDPQGVPEAFF. The CDR3 bases are TGCAGTGCTAGAGATCCTCAGGGAGTTCCTGAAGCTTTCTTT.

This clonotype has just a few counts. V gene TRBV11-2 combines with J gene TRBJ2-7; D gene unclear. The CDR3 has 12 amino acids. CDR1 is SGHAT, CDR2 FQNNGV, per germline. Trimming pared 3 bases from V and 6 bases from J, leaving 9 bases between. CDR3: CASSLILGEQYF. Written as DNA, the CDR3 is TGTGCCAGCAGCTTGATCCTGGGCGAGCAGTACTTC. Full variable domain (outside the CDR3, taken from reference TRBV11-2 and TRBJ2-7): EAGVAQSPRYKIIEKRQSVAFWCNPISGHATLYWYQQILGQGPKLLIQFQNNGVVDDSQLPKDRFSAERLKGVDSTLKIQPAKLEDSAVYLCASSLILGEQYFGPGTRLTVT.

This clonotype was counted once. The chain is built from TRBV7-9 and TRBJ1-5; no reliable D call. V shed 5 bases and J shed 10 bases, with 12 bases lying between them. CDR1 is SEHNR, CDR2 FQNEAQ, per germline (reference sequence). The CDR3 consists of 12 residues. The CDR3 loop reads CASSPTEGPQHF. CDR3 DNA: TGTGCCAGCAGCCCTACGGAGGGACCCCAGCATTTT.

J is TRBJ1-2 and V is TRBV19, with a tentative D call TRBD1 (6 bases). Germline V CDR1 and CDR2: LNHDA, SQIVND (reference sequence). The CDR3 covers 17 residues. Trimming cost V 0 bases and J 8 bases, with 22 bases left between them. CDR3 sequence reads: CASSIDLRGETGAGYTF. The CDR3 DNA is TGTGCCAGTAGTATAGATCTACGGGGGGAGACAGGAGCCGGCTACACCTTC.

Only one count was recorded for this clonotype. The rearrangement joins TRBV4-1 to TRBJ2-2; tentatively, D is TRBD2 (6 bases). This CDR3 region has 16 residues. Germline values: CDR1 MGHRA, CDR2 YSYEKL. Trimming cost V 6 bases and J 4 bases, with 18 bases left between them. The CDR3 protein is CASSSAGQLGTGELFF. The CDR3, as DNA: TGCGCCAGCAGTAGCGCGGGGCAGCTTGGCACCGGGGAGCTGTTTTTT.

The chain carries TRBV7-8 and TRBJ1-1; D might be TRBD1 (6 bases). The V end lost 4 bases, the J end lost 0 bases, and 15 bases lay between the germline ends. CDR1 and CDR2 (germline): SGHVS, FQNEAQ. The CDR3 is 16 residues long. The CDR3 sequence: CASSSSLRGMNTEAFF. Written as DNA, the CDR3 is TGTGCCAGCAGCTCGTCCCTGAGGGGGATGAACACTGAAGCTTTCTTT. The entire variable domain, with the rest obtained from reference TRBV7-8 and TRBJ1-1, is as follows: GAGVSQSPRYKVAKRGQDVALRCDPISGHVSLFWYQQALGQGPEFLTYFQNEAQLDKSGLPSDRFFAERPEGSVSTLKIQRTQQEDSAVYLCASSSSLRGMNTEAFFGQGTRLTVV.

This chain links TRBV2 with TRBJ2-3; D is possibly TRBD2 (7 bases). This CDR3 spans 18 amino acids. CDR1 is SNHLY and CDR2 is FYNNEI in the germline V gene. Trimming took off 3 bases at V and 6 bases at J, with 25 bases between the two ends. The CDR3 loop reads CASSDPGGRTGPMDTQYF. The CDR3 nucleotides read TGTGCCAGCAGTGATCCCGGGGGGCGGACGGGGCCTATGGATACGCAGTATTTT.

DNA of the CDR3: TGTGCCAGCGCGGTGGGGACTGAAGCTTTCTTT. As protein: CASAVGTEAFF. The gene calls are TRBV27 and TRBJ1-1, with D uncertain. V was clipped by 8 bases and J by 5 bases, with 9 bases between them. CDR1 and CDR2 (germline): MNHEY, SMNVEV (reference sequence). This CDR3 spans 11 amino acids.